The source of this TCR beta chain is a study of graft-versus-host responses after intestinal transplantation. Overall study: Every recipient had anti-thymocyte globulin induction and 3 to 4 years of tacrolimus plus steroids.

Study observations and caveats: The recipient marrow held GvH clones, and some of them showed up first in ileum or blood. Association was observed between peak circulating GvH clone levels and early post-transplant HvG declines.

Produced via immunoSEQ multiplex PCR; TCRdb's table is partial and in-frame only. The sample consists of 90,000 to 150,000 clones, approximately 95% of them appearing once. The table lists this clone with a count of one. Antigen: not known. Specimen: unstimulated CD8+ T cells sorted from spleen or lymph node cells, collected before intestinal transplant. This sequence was found in a human donor who received an intestinal transplant.

The CDR3 DNA is TGTGCCAGCAGCTCGGGACTAGCGGGAGTAGTCGAGCAGTACTTC. Translating it yields CASSSGLAGVVEQYF. The J gene is TRBJ2-5, the V gene TRBV4-2; TRBD2 aligns across 14 bases. Gene TRBJ2-7 matches the end of the DNA better, so the J call may be wrong. The V gene's germline CDR1 is LGHNA and CDR2 YNFKEQ. The CDR3 runs 15 residues.